This entry describes one T cell receptor beta chain. This clone was observed once. The specificity of this receptor is unknown. Base qualities are not provided; no much larger clone lies one nucleotide away. The donors were included in the validation cohort of over a hundred subjects, a group kept apart from the approximately 650-subject first cohort. The library relied on the immunoSEQ multiplex PCR assay. The authors processed their data as follows. A statistical classification framework was developed to diagnose cytomegalovirus status using the catalog of TCR beta chain sequences. TCRdb stores this immuneACCESS table with in-frame sequences only. Part of the clones is absent; in the studies checked, under half of the shortfall reflects unresolved V genes, and no reason is known for the rest. V, J and clone size are taken as reported in that table, and D and trimming were inferred from the DNA itself. The sample records approximately 160,000 clones, 75% to 90% of which are singletons. 2% to 2.5% of the sample goes to the ten largest clones.

V ends up 9 bases short and J 7 bases short, with an unmatched junction base count of 9. The germline V gene (reference sequence) sets CDR1 to LNHDA and CDR2 to SQIVND. The CDR3 covers 13 residues, taking in both the cysteine and the phenylalanine. The read is trimmed to its CDR3 DNA, 39 bases read in frame from base 1. This specimen comes from a study of cytomegalovirus exposure and HLA in healthy donors (dated by TCRdb to the late 2010s). As for the study more broadly: According to a later analysis, the approximately 120 validation repertoires were produced on the same platform as the roughly 600 repertoires of the first cohort. The study aimed to test whether cataloging public T cell receptors could reveal signatures of past pathogen exposure. High-throughput TCR immunosequencing, statistical association of individual TCRs with disease status, and machine learning were combined to predict cytomegalovirus infection status. A separate validation cohort of roughly 130 different subjects was used in addition to the roughly 700-subject first cohort.

On the study overall, not on this receptor specifically: According to the authors, the approach could potentially be generalized to other disease states and immunological phenotypes. While some public TCRs were present in many individuals, most TCR sequences turned up only very rarely across donors. A later analysis had no HLA typing for the validation cohort, so co-occurrence there was scored across all 130 or so repertoires. The study gave a list of around 170 TCR beta chains associated with cytomegalovirus. In vitro tests confirmed that a few of the cytomegalovirus-associated TCR beta chains recognize cytomegalovirus antigens. In a later analysis, TCRs clustered in the first cohort were found to also tend to co-occur in the roughly 110 validation repertoires, with approximately 95% of cluster scores above 0. The classifier was reported to diagnose cytomegalovirus status with high specificity and sensitivity in both the original and validation cohorts.

The sequenced sample was PBMCs. The rearrangement combines TRBV19 with TRBJ1-5, with 7 bases aligning to TRBD1. This TCR derives from a woman between 18 and 30 years old in good health and CMV-seronegative. The DNA sequence is TGTGCCAGCCGAGACAGGGATTTACAGCCCCAGCATTTT. This is translated as CASRDRDLQPQHF.